This entry features one TCR beta chain sequence. This table comes from immunoSEQ multiplex PCR, and its TCRdb copy is limited to in-frame clones, with some not included. Among 250,000 to 350,000 clones listed, roughly 90% were seen once. The source of the sample is a study of blood T cell repertoires in COVID-19. The overall study: From the United States, Italy and Spain came samples of acute and convalescent COVID-19.

The CDR3 contains 11 residues. V was clipped by 3 bases and J by 10 bases, with 10 bases between them. Germline assignment: CDR1 GTSNPN and CDR2 SVGIG (reference sequence). Sequenced material: peripheral blood. This TCR was sampled from a woman aged 30 to 39 with COVID-19, enrolled during active disease. The chain has TRBV30 and TRBJ2-1, with D maybe TRBD2 (6 bases). CDR3 loop: CAWSGTGEQFF. CDR3 nucleotides: TGTGCCTGGAGCGGGACTGGAGAGCAGTTCTTC.